These 16 T cell receptor beta chains were sequenced from one sample in a study of cytomegalovirus exposure and HLA in healthy donors. The study ran its PCR with 60 Vbeta and 13 Jbeta primers. Here immunoSEQ multiplex PCR was the method, and the copy in TCRdb shows in-frame clones only, minus some. The data hold more than 80,000 clones, with approximately 83% observed a single time. Sample: PBMCs. Source of these receptors: a female donor in good health and CMV-seropositive.

The chain carries TRBV4-1 and TRBJ2-7; 13 nucleotides align to TRBD2. The V gene's germline CDR1 is MGHRA and CDR2 YSYEKL. The junction had 8 bases not matched to a gene; V was cut back by 2 bases and J by 4 bases. This CDR3 spans 17 amino acids. CDR3 region: CASSQQVPGLAGYEQYF. Here the CDR3 DNA reads TGCGCCAGCAGCCAACAAGTACCGGGACTAGCGGGATACGAGCAGTACTTC.

V usage is TRBV7-2 and J usage is TRBJ2-7; 15 bases are a match to TRBD2. Germline values: CDR1 SGHTA, CDR2 FQGNSA. This CDR3 spans 18 amino acids. Trimming cost V 2 bases and J 1 base; bases outside gene matches: 6. CDR3 sequence (DNA): TGTGCCAGCAGCTTAAGGGGACTAGCGGGGGGCACATCCTACGAGCAGTACTTC. Encoded protein: CASSLRGLAGGTSYEQYF.

This chain links TRBV7-3 with TRBJ2-1; 8 bases match TRBD2. CDR1 is SGHTA and CDR2 is FQGTGA in the germline V gene. CDR3 length: 12 amino acids. Trimming cost V 5 bases and J 8 bases; bases outside gene matches: 2. CDR3 coding DNA: TGTGCCAGCAGCCCCGGGGGGGATGAGCAGTTCTTC. Translated: CASSPGGDEQFF.

The V call is TRBV5-1, the J call TRBJ2-7, with a weak D call TRBD2 (7 bases). V lost 3 bases and J lost 6, with 13 bases in between. The CDR3 is 13 residues long. Per germline, CDR1 SGHRS and CDR2 YFSETQ. This CDR3 reads CASSSSGGREQYF. In DNA form, the CDR3 reads TGCGCCAGCAGCTCGTCCGGGGGGCGCGAGCAGTACTTC. The full variable domain, in which reference TRBV5-1 and TRBJ2-7 provide the parts outside the CDR3, is KAGVTQTPRYLIKTRGQQVTLSCSPISGHRSVSWYQQTPGQGLQFLFEYFSETQRNKGNFPGRFSGRQFSNSRSEMNVSTLELGDSALYLCASSSSGGREQYFGPGTRLTVT.

This chain links TRBV19 with TRBJ1-1; D unresolved. V dropped 0 bases and J dropped 4 bases, with 18 bases sitting between them. The V gene's germline CDR1 is LNHDA and CDR2 SQIVND (reference sequence). The CDR3 is made up of 17 amino acids. CDR3 amino acids: CASSIDPLRVAGTEAFF. The DNA of the CDR3 is TGTGCCAGTAGTATAGATCCTCTCCGGGTCGCGGGCACTGAAGCTTTCTTT.

V is TRBV5-1 and J is TRBJ1-1; the D is unclear. This CDR3 is built from 17 residues. Trimming took 5 bases from V and 2 from J, leaving 22 bases between them. The germline V gene encodes CDR1 SGHRS and CDR2 YFSETQ. CDR3 DNA: TGCGCCAGCAGACTGGGGTTGGGAGAGGCTTTTAACACTGAAGCTTTCTTT. Translated: CASRLGLGEAFNTEAFF.

The chain joins TRBV7-6 to TRBJ2-1; 10 bases align to TRBD1. Germline-derived CDR1 and CDR2 are SGHVS and FNYEAQ. Trimming at V came to 5 bases and at J to 5 bases, leaving 15 bases not matched to a gene. The length of the CDR3 is 18 residues. The CDR3 protein is CASSKSPDRGPHHNEQFF. CDR3 sequence (DNA): TGTGCCAGCAGCAAAAGCCCTGACAGGGGGCCCCATCACAATGAGCAGTTCTTC.

This clone was seen a few times. J is TRBJ2-3 and V is TRBV5-1; 7 positions agree with TRBD1. Germline lookup yields CDR1 SGHRS and CDR2 YFSETQ. The junction had 10 bases not matched to a gene; V was cut back by 4 bases and J by 2 bases. CDR3 length: 16 amino acids. The CDR3 here is CASSHGTARYTDTQYF. CDR3 nucleotide sequence: TGCGCCAGCAGCCATGGGACAGCTCGGTACACAGATACGCAGTATTTT.

The J gene is TRBJ2-1, the V gene TRBV27; 14 nucleotides line up with TRBD2. This CDR3 has 16 amino acids. Germline V gene sequence: CDR1 MNHEY, CDR2 SMNVEV (reference sequence). Unmatched junction bases numbered 8, after V lost 7 bases and J lost 6 bases. The CDR3 DNA is TGTGCCAGCACCCCACCGACTAGCGGGAGGGTCAATGAGCAGTTCTTC. It codes for CASTPPTSGRVNEQFF.

The chain has TRBV6-5 and TRBJ2-7, with 8 bases that match TRBD1. Trimming cost V 6 bases and J 6 bases; bases outside gene matches: 13. There are 15 residues in the CDR3. Germline loops: CDR1 MNHEY, CDR2 SVGAGI. The DNA of the CDR3 is TGTGCCAGCAGCCCGGATCGCACGACAGGGGCCGAGCAGTACTTC. This gives the protein CASSPDRTTGAEQYF.

The V gene is TRBV7-2, the J gene TRBJ1-1; D is undetermined. CDR1 and CDR2 (germline): SGHTA, FQGNSA. This CDR3 spans 11 amino acids. Trimming took 8 bases from V and 7 from J, leaving 11 bases between them. The CDR3: CASSRSGEAFF. The CDR3 DNA reads as TGTGCCAGCTCAAGGTCGGGTGAAGCTTTCTTT.

The gene calls are TRBV7-9 and TRBJ2-5, with 7 bases identical to TRBD2. Losses at the gene ends were 5 bases for V and 5 bases for J; bases not matched to a gene: 8. Germline V gives CDR1 SEHNR, CDR2 FQNEAQ (reference sequence). The CDR3 sequence is 14 residues long. In DNA form, the CDR3 reads TGTGCCAGCAGCCTGCTCGGACTAGAGGAGACCCAGTACTTC. It translates to CASSLLGLEETQYF.

The chain joins TRBV15 to TRBJ2-1; weak D call: TRBD2 (6 bases). The germline CDR1 and CDR2 sequences are LNHNV and YYDKDF (reference sequence). The CDR3 is 15 residues long. V was clipped by 0 bases and J by 5 bases, with 11 bases between them. The CDR3 protein is CATSRDLRGHNEQFF. For the CDR3, the DNA is TGTGCCACCAGCAGAGATTTGCGGGGTCACAATGAGCAGTTCTTC.

In DNA form, the CDR3 reads TGTGCCAAAGGCCGGGACAGGGCTGACGAGCAGTACTTC. Protein: CAKGRDRADEQYF. This chain uses TRBV6-5 with TRBJ2-7, with TRBD1 identical over 9 bases. CDR3 length equals 13 residues. The germline CDR1 and CDR2 sequences are MNHEY and SVGAGI. The V segment lost 10 bases and the J segment 5 bases; nucleotides outside the gene matches: 9.

The V gene is TRBV28, the J gene TRBJ2-7, with a weak D call TRBD2 (5 bases). This CDR3 has 14 residues. Germline loops: CDR1 MDHEN, CDR2 SYDVKM. V was shortened by 5 bases and J by 0 bases, with 11 bases between the two germline ends. CDR3 in amino acids: CASSLGAVSYEQYF. In DNA form, the CDR3 reads TGTGCCAGCAGTCTAGGAGCGGTCTCCTACGAGCAGTACTTC.

This clone came up a few times. The chain employs TRBV5-6 and TRBJ1-1; D not resolved. Germline CDR1 is SGHDT and CDR2 is YYEEEE. This CDR3 contains 14 residues. The V end lost 0 bases, the J end lost 5 bases, and 11 bases lay between the germline ends. The CDR3 DNA sequence: TGTGCCAGCAGCTTGGTTCCAGGTTCGACTGAAGCTTTCTTT. Translated, it gives CASSLVPGSTEAFF.